The sample holds a few counts of the clone carrying this TCR beta chain. Clones were read by immunoSEQ multiplex PCR, and TCRdb kept only the in-frame ones, dropping some. The sample has almost 65,000 clones, 88% seen once. The entry originates in a study of blood T cell repertoires in COVID-19. At the level of the study: Samples taken during acute and convalescent COVID-19 were collected in the United States, Italy and Spain.

This sequence originates from a woman aged 60 to 75 with COVID-19, enrolled during active disease. Sequenced material: peripheral blood.

CDR3 DNA sequence: TGTGCCATCAGCGGGGAATGGAACCTCAGATTTTATAATTCACCCCTCCACTTT. Its protein product is CAISGEWNLRFYNSPLHF. The chain carries TRBV10-3 and TRBJ1-6; D gene ambiguous. There are 18 residues in the CDR3. Trimming cost V 6 bases and J 4 bases, with 22 bases left between them. Germline V gene sequence: CDR1 ENHRY, CDR2 SYGVKD.